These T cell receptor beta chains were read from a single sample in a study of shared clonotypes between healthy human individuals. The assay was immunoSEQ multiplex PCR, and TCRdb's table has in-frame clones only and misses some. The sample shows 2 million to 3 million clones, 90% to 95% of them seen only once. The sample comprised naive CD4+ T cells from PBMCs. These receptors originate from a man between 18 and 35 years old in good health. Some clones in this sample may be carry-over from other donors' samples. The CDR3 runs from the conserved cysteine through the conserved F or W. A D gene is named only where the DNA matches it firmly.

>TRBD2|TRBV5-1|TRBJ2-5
TGCGCCAGCAGCTTGACACCTAGCGGGAGGGCCGTTCTCGAAGAGACCCAGTACTTC
CASSLTPSGRAVLEETQYF
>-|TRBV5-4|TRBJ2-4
TGTGCCAGCAGCTTGGGTGGGGCTAGATCGGATACCATTCAGTACTTC
CASSLGGARSDTIQYF
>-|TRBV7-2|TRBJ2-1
TGTGCCAGCAGCTTAAACCCCACTGGTGAGCAGTTCTTC
CASSLNPTGEQFF
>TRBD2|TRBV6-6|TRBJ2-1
TGTGCCAGCAGTTACCTAGCGGGATCTTACAATGAGCAGTTCTTC
CASSYLAGSYNEQFF
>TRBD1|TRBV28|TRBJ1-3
TGTGCCAGCAGTTTCTCAGGGGGCTTTGGAAACACCATATATTTT
CASSFSGGFGNTIYF
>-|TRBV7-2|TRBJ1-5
TGTGCCAGCAGCCCCGGACTCATTAACAGGTACCTCAATCAGCCCCAGCATTTT
CASSPGLINRYLNQPQHF
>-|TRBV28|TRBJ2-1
TGTGCCAGCAGTTACTCGTCCTACAATGAGCAGTTCTTC
CASSYSSYNEQFF
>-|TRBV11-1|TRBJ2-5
TGTGCCAGCAGCTTCGAGCATCAAGAGACCCAGTACTTC
CASSFEHQETQYF
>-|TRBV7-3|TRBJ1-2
TGTGCCAGCAGCCCAGACAGATTCAACTATGGCTACACCTTC
CASSPDRFNYGYTF
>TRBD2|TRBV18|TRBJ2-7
TGTGCCAGCTCACCACCGCTAGCGGGAGGTACCAACGAGCAGTACTTC
CASSPPLAGGTNEQYF
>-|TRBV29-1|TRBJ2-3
TGCAGCGTTGGGGGTACCCTCACAGATACGCAGTATTTT
CSVGGTLTDTQYF
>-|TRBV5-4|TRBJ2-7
TGTGCCAGCAGCACCTTTCGGGACGCCGCCTACGAGCAGTACTTC
CASSTFRDAAYEQYF
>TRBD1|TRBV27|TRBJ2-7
TGTGCCAGCAGTCTGCGGACAGGGGGCTACGAGCAGTACTTC
CASSLRTGGYEQYF
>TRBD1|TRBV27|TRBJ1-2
TGTGCCAGCAGCCGTCCAGGGGGAAACTATGGCTACACCTTC
CASSRPGGNYGYTF
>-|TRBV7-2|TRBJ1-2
TGTGCCAGCAGCCACAGGTGGGGGAACTCCTATGGCTACACCTTC
CASSHRWGNSYGYTF
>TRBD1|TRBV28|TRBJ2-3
TGTGCCAGCAGTTCACAGGGGCCCACAGATACGCAGTATTTT
CASSSQGPTDTQYF
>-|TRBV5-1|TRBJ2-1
TGCGCCAGCAGCTTGGAACCCTATGAGCAGTTCTTC
CASSLEPYEQFF
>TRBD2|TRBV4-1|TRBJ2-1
TGCGCCAGCAGCCAAGTCAGGGGACTAGCGGGGATTGGGGGGAATGAGCAGTTCTTC
CASSQVRGLAGIGGNEQFF